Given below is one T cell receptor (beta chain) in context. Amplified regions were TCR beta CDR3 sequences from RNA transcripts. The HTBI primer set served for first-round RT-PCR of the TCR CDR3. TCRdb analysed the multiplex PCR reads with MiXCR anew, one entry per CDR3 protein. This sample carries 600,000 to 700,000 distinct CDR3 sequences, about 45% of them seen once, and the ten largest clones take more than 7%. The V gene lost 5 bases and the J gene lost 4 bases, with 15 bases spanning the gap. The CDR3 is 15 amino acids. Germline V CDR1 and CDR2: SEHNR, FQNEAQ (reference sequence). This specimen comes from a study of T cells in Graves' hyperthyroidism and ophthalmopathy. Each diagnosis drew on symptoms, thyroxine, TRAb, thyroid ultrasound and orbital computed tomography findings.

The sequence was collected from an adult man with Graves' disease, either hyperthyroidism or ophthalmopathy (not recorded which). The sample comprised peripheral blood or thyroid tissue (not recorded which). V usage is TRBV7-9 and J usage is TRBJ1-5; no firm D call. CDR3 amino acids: CASSQGASKNQPQHF. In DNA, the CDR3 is TGTGCCAGCAGCCAAGGTGCCTCAAAAAATCAGCCCCAGCATTTT.